These 24 T cell receptor beta chains came from one sample sequenced in a study of regulatory T cells in long-lasting Graves disease (dated by TCRdb to the early 2020s). Taken with the paper, the label for time point translates to: persistent/refractory GD, antithyroid drugs over 5 years with positive TRAb. For both TCR sequencing and RNA sequencing, RNA was extracted from PBMCs using TRIzol. The method was multiplex PCR. The sample was run on an Illumina HiSeq 4000. iRepertoire HTBI primers and Arm-PCR amplification of CDR3 regions were used to construct TCR beta libraries. TCRdb handled the public reads itself, with Q25 trimming in fastp and clone calling in MiXCR, and kept productive beta chains. Every CDR3 protein is listed once, alongside the most common genes and DNA of its rows. The sample yields a few hundred thousand distinct CDR3 sequences; less than 30% were counted once. The ten largest clones capture around 30% of the sample.

The sequencing used peripheral blood mononuclear cells (PBMCs), collected when the disease was refractory, from a patient treated with antithyroid drugs. These receptors all stem from a woman aged 40-49 years with Graves disease. Donor details come from another sample of the same person, matched by shared clones.

The V call is TRBV12-3 or TRBV12-4, the J call TRBJ1-2; unclear D gene. The CDR3 is made up of 15 amino acids. V was trimmed by 3 bases and J by 4 bases, leaving 15 bases between them. CDR3 sequence: CASSLRRVIGYGYTF. CDR3 in DNA: TGTGCCAGCAGTTTGAGAAGGGTGATCGGCTATGGCTACACCTTC.

V is TRBV28 and J is TRBJ2-4; TRBD2 matches at 10 bases. V lost 4 bases to trimming and J lost 13 bases; unmatched junction nucleotides: 13. From germline, CDR1 is MDHEN and CDR2 SYDVKM. The CDR3 is made up of 15 amino acids. CDR3 residues: CASSSLAGVYNEQYF. In DNA form, the CDR3 reads TGTGCCAGCAGTTCGCTAGCGGGAGTCTACAATGAGCAGTACTTC. The complete variable domain, with remaining parts taken from reference TRBV28 and TRBJ2-4, reads DVKVTQSSRYLVKRTGEKVFLECVQDMDHENMFWYRQDPGLGLRLIYFSYDVKMKEKGDIPEGYSVSREKKERFSLILESASTNQTSMYLCASSSLAGVYNEQYFGAGTRLSVL.

Ten or more counts support this clonotype. The chain recombines TRBV11-2 with TRBJ1-5; D ambiguous. Trimming removed 2 bases at V and 0 bases at J, with 11 bases between. Per germline, CDR1 SGHAT and CDR2 FQNNGV. The CDR3 runs to 16 residues. The chain's CDR3 is CASSLTWAYSNQPQHF. The CDR3 DNA follows: TGTGCCAGCAGCTTAACGTGGGCCTATAGCAATCAGCCCCAGCATTTT.

This clonotype was recorded at least ten times. The chain has TRBV28 and TRBJ2-7; 7 nucleotides align to TRBD1. This CDR3 spans 14 amino acids. The germline V gene has CDR1 MDHEN and CDR2 SYDVKM. Trimming took 5 bases from V and 5 from J; bases not matched to a gene: 9. The CDR3 spells CASSPRQGVNEQYF. The DNA of the CDR3 is TGTGCCAGCAGTCCTAGACAGGGCGTCAACGAGCAGTACTTC.

A few counts support this clonotype. The gene calls are TRBV28 and TRBJ2-7; TRBD2 matches 8 bases. Germline V gene data show CDR1 as MDHEN and CDR2 as SYDVKM. With V trimmed by 10 bases and J by 0 bases, 8 bases remained unmatched. The CDR3 has 14 amino acids. CDR3 amino acids: CAIGGGGTSYEQYF. CDR3 coding DNA: TGTGCCATCGGGGGGGGGGGAACCTCCTACGAGCAGTACTTC.

About this clonotype itself: One base separates it from a far larger clone, so it is likely a read error. The rearrangement uses TRBV6-1 and TRBJ2-7; TRBD2 aligns across 10 bases. J gave up 3 bases and V 6 bases, and 8 bases lay outside the gene matches. The CDR3 totals 15 residues. Germline loops: CDR1 MNHNS, CDR2 SASEGT. The CDR3 DNA follows: TGTGCCAGCAGGGCCCAACTAGCGGGGAGCTACGAGCAGTACTTC. It is translated as CASRAQLAGSYEQYF.

This clonotype appeared a single time. A read error is possible here, since a much larger clone lies one base away. The rearrangement links TRBV27 to TRBJ2-7; a possible D gene is TRBD1 (6 bases). Germline CDR1 is MNHEY and CDR2 is SMNVEV (reference sequence). The CDR3 totals 16 residues. The CDR3 sequence: CASSLSRGETTYEQHF. CDR3 in DNA: TGTGCCAGCAGTTTGTCCAGGGGCGAGACAACCTACGAGCAGCACTTC.

The V gene is TRBV6-5, the J gene TRBJ2-6, with D perhaps matching TRBD2 (6 bases). Germline values: CDR1 MNHEY, CDR2 SVGAGI. This CDR3 comprises 20 residues. Trimming took off 0 bases at V and 5 bases at J, with 23 bases between the two ends. The CDR3 region is CASSYSTRRGPGVWANVLTF. In DNA form, the CDR3 reads TGTGCCAGCAGTTACTCGACAAGGAGGGGCCCCGGGGTCTGGGCCAACGTCCTGACTTTC.

This clonotype has just a few counts. The rearrangement joins TRBV10-3 to TRBJ2-7, with D uncertain. With 2 bases removed from V and 3 bases from J, the gap between germline ends came to 5 bases. In germline, CDR1 is ENHRY, CDR2 SYGVKD. The CDR3 is made up of 12 amino acids. The CDR3 DNA reads as TGTGCCATCAGTGAGGGGATCTACGAGCAGTACTTC. Its translation: CAISEGIYEQYF.

This CDR3 reads CASTLLAGGEHEQYF. CDR3 DNA sequence: TGTGCCAGCACCCTACTAGCGGGAGGGGAACACGAGCAGTACTTC. J is TRBJ2-7 and V is TRBV2; TRBD2 matches 13 bases. The V and J ends lost 7 bases and 5 bases, in that order; junction bases with no gene match: 8. From germline, CDR1 is SNHLY and CDR2 FYNNEI. The CDR3 covers 15 residues. The whole variable domain, remainder taken from reference TRBV2 and TRBJ2-7, is EPEVTQTPSHQVTQMGQEVILRCVPISNHLYFYWYRQILGQKVEFLVSFYNNEISEKSEIFDDQFSVERPDGSNFTLKIRSTKLEDSAMYFCASTLLAGGEHEQYFGPGTRLTVT.

This clonotype was seen repeatedly, ten times or more. This sequence joins TRBV28 and TRBJ1-5; D is perhaps TRBD1 (6 bases). V was cut by 5 bases and J by 2 bases, with 16 bases left in between. Per germline, CDR1 MDHEN and CDR2 SYDVKM. The CDR3 totals 16 residues. CDR3 sequence: CASSVVGGTRNQPQHF. The CDR3 nucleotides read TGTGCCAGCAGTGTCGTTGGGGGGACACGCAATCAGCCCCAGCATTTT. The complete variable domain, with remaining parts taken from reference TRBV28 and TRBJ1-5, reads DVKVTQSSRYLVKRTGEKVFLECVQDMDHENMFWYRQDPGLGLRLIYFSYDVKMKEKGDIPEGYSVSREKKERFSLILESASTNQTSMYLCASSVVGGTRNQPQHFGDGTRLSIL.

This clonotype has ten or more counts. The CDR3 region is CASSGQKHSYEQYF. As DNA, the CDR3 is TGTGCCAGCAGCGGACAGAAACACTCCTACGAGCAGTACTTC. The chain recombines TRBV11-1 with TRBJ2-7; tentative D call: TRBD1 (6 bases). The germline V gene has CDR1 SGHAT and CDR2 FQDESV (reference sequence). Between the trimmed V and J ends, which lost 5 bases and 0 bases, there was a span of 11 bases. The CDR3 extends over 14 amino acids.

The rearrangement uses TRBV12-3 or TRBV12-4 and TRBJ2-3; the match to TRBD2 covers 12 bases. With V trimmed by 10 bases and J by 4 bases, 3 bases remained unmatched. CDR3 length: 13 residues. DNA of the CDR3: TGTGCCACCCGACTAGCGGGAGCAGATACGCAGTATTTT. The encoded protein is CATRLAGADTQYF.

This clonotype has more than one count but fewer than ten. A much larger clonotype is one base distant, so this may be a read error. The V gene is TRBV30, the J gene TRBJ2-5, with 8 bases fitting TRBD2. This CDR3 region has 15 residues. Germline-derived CDR1 and CDR2 are GTSNPN and SVGIG (reference sequence). With 1 base clipped from V and 2 bases from J, the junction kept 6 bases outside the gene matches. CDR3 loop: CAWSARAGAQETQYF. CDR3 in DNA: TGTGCCTGGAGTGCTCGAGCGGGAGCGCAAGAGACCCAGTACTTC.

The chain recombines TRBV7-3 with TRBJ2-2; D is undetermined. Looked up from germline, CDR1 is SGHTA and CDR2 is FQGTGA. The germline V and J ends were trimmed by 3 bases and 5 bases, with 7 bases remaining between them. The CDR3 length is 13 residues. CDR3 nucleotide sequence: TGTGCCAGCAGCTTCTCAAGAACCGGGGAGCTGTTTTTT. Its translation: CASSFSRTGELFF.

Many counts were recorded for this clonotype. V is TRBV28 and J is TRBJ2-7, with TRBD2 identical over 7 bases. J was trimmed by 6 bases and V by 6 bases; bases with no gene match: 11. The CDR3 covers 14 residues. Germline lookup yields CDR1 MDHEN and CDR2 SYDVKM. CDR3 amino acids: CASRDSGPRGEQYF. The CDR3 DNA reads TGTGCCAGCAGAGATAGCGGGCCCCGGGGCGAGCAGTACTTC.

This clonotype has ten or more counts. The V call is TRBV2, the J call TRBJ1-2, with 7 bases identical to TRBD1. V lost 7 bases to trimming and J lost 1 base; unmatched junction nucleotides: 9. This CDR3 comprises 15 residues. CDR1 is SNHLY, CDR2 FYNNEI, per germline. The CDR3 region has the DNA TGTGCCAGCAAGGGACAGCGCCACCTTAACTATGGCTACACCTTC. Amino acids: CASKGQRHLNYGYTF.

There are many counts of this clonotype. This chain links TRBV7-8 with TRBJ2-7; a possible D gene is TRBD1 (6 bases). The germline V gene encodes CDR1 SGHVS and CDR2 FQNEAQ. The length of the CDR3 is 14 residues. Trimming cost V 2 bases and J 3 bases, with 11 bases left between them. CDR3 amino acids: CASSLNTGSYEQYF. The CDR3 nucleotides are TGTGCCAGCAGCTTAAATACAGGGAGCTACGAGCAGTACTTC.

This clonotype was seen a handful of times. The rearrangement links TRBV2 to TRBJ1-5, with 7 bases that match TRBD1. The CDR3 length is 15 residues. The junction had 13 bases not matched to a gene; V was cut back by 8 bases and J by 6 bases. Germline V lookup: CDR1 SNHLY, CDR2 FYNNEI. The CDR3 sequence is CASLSGQRGFQPQHF. The DNA for the CDR3 is TGTGCCAGCCTCTCGGGACAGCGAGGGTTTCAGCCCCAGCATTTT.

This clonotype has just a few counts. This chain connects TRBV6-1 to TRBJ2-7; D is perhaps TRBD1 (6 bases). CDR1 is MNHNS, CDR2 SASEGT, per germline. This CDR3 has 16 residues. The ends were cut back, 7 bases at V and 2 bases at J, with 21 bases in the middle. CDR3 in amino acids: CASNHFGTPRAYEQYF. CDR3 nucleotide sequence: TGTGCCAGCAACCACTTCGGGACACCTAGGGCCTACGAGCAGTACTTC.

This clonotype was recorded many times. The gene calls are TRBV2 and TRBJ2-7; unclear D gene. V was trimmed by 5 bases and J by 3 bases, leaving 2 bases between them. In germline, CDR1 is SNHLY, CDR2 FYNNEI. The CDR3 length is 10 residues. In DNA, the CDR3 is TGTGCCAGCAGTATCTACGAGCAGTACTTC. Its protein product is CASSIYEQYF.

The rearrangement joins TRBV9 to TRBJ2-7; TRBD1 matches 7 bases. Per germline, CDR1 SGDLS and CDR2 YYNGEE. The CDR3 totals 15 residues. The V gene end was trimmed by 0 bases and the J gene end by 3 bases; junction bases not matched to a gene: 6. The CDR3 loop reads CASSVGTGEHYEQYF. The CDR3 DNA reads as TGTGCCAGCAGCGTAGGAACAGGGGAGCACTACGAGCAGTACTTC.

The chain links TRBV10-3 to TRBJ2-2; 9 bases fit TRBD1. Germline V gene lookup returns CDR1 ENHRY and CDR2 SYGVKD. After removal of 5 bases from V and 2 bases from J, the junction contained 3 bases not matched to a gene. This CDR3 is built from 15 residues. The CDR3 here is CAISRTGENTGELFF. CDR3 sequence (DNA): TGTGCCATCAGTAGGACAGGGGAAAACACCGGGGAGCTGTTTTTT.

This clonotype was recorded many times. The V call is TRBV6-1, the J call TRBJ1-5; 7 bases agree with TRBD1. There are 19 residues in the CDR3. After removal of 4 bases from V and 0 bases from J, the junction contained 15 bases not matched to a gene. Germline CDR1 MNHNS, CDR2 SASEGT. The CDR3 spells CASSVTIPGQLYSNQPQHF. DNA for the CDR3: TGTGCCAGCAGTGTAACCATTCCGGGACAGCTTTATAGCAATCAGCCCCAGCATTTT.